This T cell receptor beta chain was recorded in a study of blood T cell repertoires in COVID-19. Study details: The study drew acute and convalescent COVID-19 samples from the United States, Italy and Spain. PBMCs, B-cell-depleted T cells, or T cells provided the cDNA or gDNA that made up the material.

In the authors' workflow: Estimation of nucleated cell counts relied on the amplification of reference gene primers. Using immunoSEQ multiplex PCR, the repertoire was profiled, and TCRdb retains in-frame clones only, with some absent. From that table come the V and J calls and clone size; the DNA was used to work out D and trimming. The table shows a few hundred thousand clones, with about 88% occurring only once. V shed 1 base and J shed 6 bases, with 9 bases lying between them. This CDR3 is 14 amino acids long. Germline CDR1 and CDR2: MGHDK and SYGVNS. This TCR came from a middle-aged woman who had recovered from COVID-19. The chain carries TRBV25-1 and TRBJ2-2; maybe TRBD1 (6 bases). The material sequenced was peripheral blood. The CDR3 is CASSESTGPGELFF. The CDR3 nucleotides read TGTGCCAGCAGTGAATCAACAGGGCCCGGGGAGCTGTTTTTT. The whole variable domain, remainder taken from reference TRBV25-1 and TRBJ2-2, is EADIYQTPRYLVIGTGKKITLECSQTMGHDKMYWYQQDPGMELHLIHYSYGVNSTEKGDLSSESTVSRIRTEHFPLTLESARPSHTSQYLCASSESTGPGELFFGEGSRLTVL.